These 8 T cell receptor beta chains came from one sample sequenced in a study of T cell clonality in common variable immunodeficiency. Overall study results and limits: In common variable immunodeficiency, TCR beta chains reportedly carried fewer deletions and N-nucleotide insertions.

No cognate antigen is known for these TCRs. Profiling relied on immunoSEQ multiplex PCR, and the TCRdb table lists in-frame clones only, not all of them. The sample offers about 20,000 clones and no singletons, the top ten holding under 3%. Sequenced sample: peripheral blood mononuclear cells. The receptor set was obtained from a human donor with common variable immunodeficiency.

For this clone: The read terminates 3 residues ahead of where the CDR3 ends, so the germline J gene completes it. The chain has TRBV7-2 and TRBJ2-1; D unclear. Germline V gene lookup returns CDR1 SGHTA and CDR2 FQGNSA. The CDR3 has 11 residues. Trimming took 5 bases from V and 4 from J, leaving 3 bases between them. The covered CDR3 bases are TGTGCCAGCAGCCCGTACAATGAG. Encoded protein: CASSPYNE. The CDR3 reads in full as CASSPYNEQFF.

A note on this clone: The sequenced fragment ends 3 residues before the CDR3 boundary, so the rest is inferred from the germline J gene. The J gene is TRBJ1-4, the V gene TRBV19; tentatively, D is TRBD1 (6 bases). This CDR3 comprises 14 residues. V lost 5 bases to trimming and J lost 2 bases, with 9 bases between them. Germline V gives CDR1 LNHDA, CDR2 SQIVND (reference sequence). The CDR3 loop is CASSGTTTNEKLFF. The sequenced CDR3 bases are TGTGCCAGTAGTGGGACAACGACTAATGAAAAA.

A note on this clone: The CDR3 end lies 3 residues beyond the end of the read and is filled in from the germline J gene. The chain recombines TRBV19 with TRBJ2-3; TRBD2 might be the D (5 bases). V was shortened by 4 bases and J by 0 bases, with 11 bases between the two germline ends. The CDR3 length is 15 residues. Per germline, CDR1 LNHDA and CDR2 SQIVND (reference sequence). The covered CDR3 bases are TGTGCCAGTAGTACCCCGAGCGGAAGCACAGATACG. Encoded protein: CASSTPSGSTDT. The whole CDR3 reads CASSTPSGSTDTQYF.

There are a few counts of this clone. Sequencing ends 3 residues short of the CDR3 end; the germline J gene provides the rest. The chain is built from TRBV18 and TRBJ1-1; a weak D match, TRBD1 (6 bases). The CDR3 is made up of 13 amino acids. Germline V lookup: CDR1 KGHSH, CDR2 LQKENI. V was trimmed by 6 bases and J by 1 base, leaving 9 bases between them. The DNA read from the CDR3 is TGTGCCAGCTCGGAGGGACAGAACACTGAA. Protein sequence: CASSEGQNTE. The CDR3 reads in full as CASSEGQNTEAFF.

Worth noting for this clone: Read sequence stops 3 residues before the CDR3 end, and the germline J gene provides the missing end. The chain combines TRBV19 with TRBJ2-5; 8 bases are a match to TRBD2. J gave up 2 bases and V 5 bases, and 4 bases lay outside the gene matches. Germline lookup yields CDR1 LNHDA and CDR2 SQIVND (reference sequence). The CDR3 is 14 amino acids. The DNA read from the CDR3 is TGTGCCAGTAGTTCCTCGGGGGGGCAAGAGACC. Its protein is CASSSSGGQET. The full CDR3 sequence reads CASSSSGGQETQYF.

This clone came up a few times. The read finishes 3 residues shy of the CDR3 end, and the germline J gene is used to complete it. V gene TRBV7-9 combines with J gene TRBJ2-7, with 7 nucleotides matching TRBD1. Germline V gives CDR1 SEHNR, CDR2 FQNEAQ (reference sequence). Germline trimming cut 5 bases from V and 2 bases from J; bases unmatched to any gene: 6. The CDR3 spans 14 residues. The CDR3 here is CASSIRDSAYEQYF. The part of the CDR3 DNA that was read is TGTGCCAGCAGCATACGGGACAGCGCCTACGAG.

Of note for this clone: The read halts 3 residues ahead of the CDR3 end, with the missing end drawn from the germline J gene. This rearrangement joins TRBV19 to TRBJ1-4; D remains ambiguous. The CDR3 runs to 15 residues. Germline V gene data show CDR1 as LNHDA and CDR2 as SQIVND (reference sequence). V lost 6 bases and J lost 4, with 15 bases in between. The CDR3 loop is CASSTLLLNNEKLFF. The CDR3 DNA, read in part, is TGTGCCAGTAGCACTCTCTTACTGAATAATGAAAAA.

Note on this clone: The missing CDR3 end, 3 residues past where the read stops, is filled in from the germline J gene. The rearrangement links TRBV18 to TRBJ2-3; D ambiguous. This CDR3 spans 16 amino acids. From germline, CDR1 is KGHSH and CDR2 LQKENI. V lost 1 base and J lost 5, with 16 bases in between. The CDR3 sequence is CASSPRSSVQEDTQYF. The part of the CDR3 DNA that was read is TGTGCCAGCTCACCACGGAGTTCGGTTCAGGAAGATACG.